The rows below give T cell receptor beta chains drawn from one sample of a study of human T cells and chemical hapten exposure. TCRdb re-analysed the RACE reads in MiXCR, keeping a single row per CDR3 protein. The table includes 65,000 to 80,000 distinct CDR3 sequences, around 10% detected once. The input for sequencing was whole blood, taken in connection with sensitization to the hapten diphenylcyclopropenone (DPC). The receptor set was obtained from a woman in her fifties or sixties with alopecia areata. Some clones in this sample may be carry-over from other donors' samples. CDR3s include the opening cysteine and the closing phenylalanine or tryptophan. The order of the fields is CDR3 DNA, CDR3 protein, J gene, V gene, clone size, D gene. D genes are given only for firm matches. Not all rows give a size; the values are once, few, many and, for expanded clones, a class.

DNA: TGCGCCAGCAGCCAAGATCCCCTTCAAGAGACCCAGTACTTC
CDR3: CASSQDPLQETQYF
J: TRBJ2-5
V: TRBV4-3
size: few
D: -

DNA: TGTGCCAGCTCAGATATAACCGGGATAAATAGCGGGGGTTCCTACGAGCAGTACTTC
CDR3: CASSDITGINSGGSYEQYF
J: TRBJ2-7
V: TRBV18
size: few
D: TRBD2

DNA: TGTGCCAGCAGGGACAGTGCTGGAAACACCATATATTTT
CDR3: CASRDSAGNTIYF
J: TRBJ1-3
V: TRBV11-2
size: -
D: -

DNA: TGTGCCAGCAGCTTAAGTCCCAGGGCGGATCAGCCCCAGCATTTT
CDR3: CASSLSPRADQPQHF
J: TRBJ1-5
V: TRBV7-2
size: few
D: -

DNA: TGTGCCACCATCCGCGGGAGGGCCCCCCTAAATGAGCAGTTCTTC
CDR3: CATIRGRAPLNEQFF
J: TRBJ2-1
V: TRBV15
size: few
D: TRBD2

DNA: TGTGCCAGCAGTCCGCGGGGACAGGGGGCTTATGGCTACACCTTC
CDR3: CASSPRGQGAYGYTF
J: TRBJ1-2
V: TRBV12-3/TRBV12-4
size: many
D: TRBD1

DNA: TGCGCCAGCAGTGAGATAGGGGGGTACAATGAGCAGTTCTTC
CDR3: CASSEIGGYNEQFF
J: TRBJ2-1
V: TRBV10-2
size: many
D: -

DNA: TGTGCCAGCAGTGGGGCTAGCGGGAGGAATGACAACGAGCAGTTCTTC
CDR3: CASSGASGRNDNEQFF
J: TRBJ2-1
V: TRBV6-1
size: -
D: TRBD2

DNA: TGTGCCAGCAGTGAAGAGACCTATGGCTACACCTTC
CDR3: CASSEETYGYTF
J: TRBJ1-2
V: TRBV6-1
size: few
D: -

DNA: TGTGCCAGCAGCTTAGTCGTGGTCCCCACAGATACGCAGTATTTT
CDR3: CASSLVVVPTDTQYF
J: TRBJ2-3
V: TRBV7-2
size: many
D: -

DNA: TGTGCCAGCTGTCTCGCGGGAGGTAGGGCAGATACGCAGTATTTT
CDR3: CASCLAGGRADTQYF
J: TRBJ2-3
V: TRBV2
size: few
D: TRBD2

DNA: TGTGCCAGCAGTTTATGGGGCAGGGGCAGCGAGCAGTACTTC
CDR3: CASSLWGRGSEQYF
J: TRBJ2-7
V: TRBV27
size: -
D: -

DNA: TGTGCCAGCTCACCAGGGAAAGGGACAGATACGCAGTATTTT
CDR3: CASSPGKGTDTQYF
J: TRBJ2-3
V: TRBV18
size: few
D: -

DNA: TGTGCCAGCAGTATCCCGACAGGGGGGGAACGGACCCAGTACTTC
CDR3: CASSIPTGGERTQYF
J: TRBJ2-5
V: TRBV28
size: many
D: TRBD1

DNA: TGCGCCAGCTCCACCGGGAGCAATCAGCCCCAGCATTTT
CDR3: CASSTGSNQPQHF
J: TRBJ1-5
V: TRBV5-1
size: few
D: -

DNA: TGTGCCAGCAGTCCAAGCGGGACTACCTACAATGAGCAGTTCTTC
CDR3: CASSPSGTTYNEQFF
J: TRBJ2-1
V: TRBV14
size: -
D: TRBD2

DNA: TGTGCCAGCAGTGAAGCGCCGGGACTAGCGGGAGAAGAGACCCAGTACTTC
CDR3: CASSEAPGLAGEETQYF
J: TRBJ2-5
V: TRBV2
size: -
D: TRBD2

DNA: TGTGCCAACACCGACCAAGGGCTAGCGGGAGTCGAGCAGTACTTC
CDR3: CANTDQGLAGVEQYF
J: TRBJ2-7
V: TRBV6-6
size: -
D: TRBD2